The sequence of this T cell receptor beta chain was determined in a study of T cells in Graves' hyperthyroidism and ophthalmopathy. V was clipped by 6 bases and J by 2 bases, with 14 bases between them. CDR1 MNHEY and CDR2 SMNVEV come from the germline V gene (reference sequence). The CDR3 runs to 15 residues. Amplification of TCR beta CDR3 regions was performed using RNA transcripts as template. The study used the HTBI primer set for a first-round RT-PCR of the TCR CDR3. Via MiXCR, TCRdb re-called the multiplex PCR reads, giving one row per CDR3 protein. The data hold fewer than 450,000 distinct CDR3 sequences, with about 17% observed a single time. The sample, blood from the first hyperthyroidism diagnosis, precedes any ophthalmopathy symptoms.

The sequence was obtained from a woman aged 30 to 39 with Graves' hyperthyroidism that later progressed to Graves' ophthalmopathy. Material: blood. This sequence joins TRBV27 and TRBJ1-5, with D perhaps TRBD1 (6 bases). This CDR3 is CASSAGTSGNQPQHF. The CDR3 DNA is TGTGCCAGCAGCGCCGGGACAAGTGGCAATCAGCCCCAGCATTTT.